This TCR beta chain is from a study of blood T cell repertoires in COVID-19 (dated by TCRdb to between 2020 and 2021). Context from the whole study: The collaborator samples originated in the United States, Italy and Spain and spanned the acute and convalescent phases of COVID-19. The material from the prospective study consisted of cDNA or gDNA derived from T cells, B-cell-depleted T cells, or PBMCs. Deeply sampled blood TCRbeta repertoires from subjects exposed to, actively infected with, or recovered from COVID-19 were included in the dataset. The repertoires were released in a freely available public database intended as a resource for research on the immune response to SARS-CoV-2. Samples came from the ongoing ImmuneRACE study (first 160 participants) plus 1,254 subjects from 6 global collaborators. A de-identified subject ID, COVID-19 status, age in years and sex were almost always included in the sample metadata. Where available, HLA class I and class II types were obtained from metadata supplied by the sample provider rather than from assay-based typing.

Each collaborating institution followed its own protocols to collect whole blood in K2EDTA tubes. For TCRbeta analysis, collaborator samples were shipped as frozen whole blood, as isolated PBMCs, or as DNA extracted from either sample type. The immunoSEQ Assay, a bias-controlled multiplex PCR, was used to amplify TCRbeta CDR3 regions from genomic DNA. The original methods were these. Nucleated cell counts per sample were estimated from amplification of reference gene primers within the assay. To quantify the absolute abundance of each unique TCRbeta CDR3 rearrangement, sequence reads were collapsed and filtered. For each sample, productive Simpson clonality was calculated as the square root of Simpson's diversity index over productive rearrangements. Here the immuneACCESS table is served through TCRdb, limited to in-frame sequences with V and J called. Missing clones are a known gap in these copies; in checked studies unresolved V genes cover under half, and the rest lacks a known reason. V, J and clone size were drawn from that table, and D and trimming were deduced from the DNA. In this sample the table shows fewer than 130,000 clones, 76% of which occur a single time. 3% to 4% of the sample belongs to the ten largest clones.

This clone has more than one count but fewer than ten. Which antigen it targets is not known. Per-nucleotide qualities are absent, and no much larger clonotype sits a single base away. The junction carries 12 bases between V and J, which are trimmed by 4 bases and 2 bases respectively. Spanning cysteine to phenylalanine, the CDR3 consists of 15 amino acids. The sequence is cut down to CDR3 DNA, 45 bases in frame from base 1. CDR1 SGHNT and CDR2 YENEEA are derived from the germline V gene. What the authors observed across the whole study: The quantity of clinical and demographic metadata differed by source and by participant and was supplied without curation.

The source of this sequence is a woman of 80 years or more with acute or convalescent COVID-19. The source material was peripheral blood. This receptor chain uses TRBV11-3 and TRBJ2-1, with TRBD2 tentatively as D gene (6 bases match). The CDR3 corresponds to CASSSRGAAYNEQFF. The bases read TGTGCCAGCAGCTCGCGCGGGGCCGCCTACAATGAGCAGTTCTTC.